The 30 T cell receptor beta chains in this list originate from one sample, sequenced in a study of CD8 T cells in Susac syndrome. RNA, at 0.5 to 1 ug, was reverse transcribed with random hexamers. TCRdb re-derived calls from the immunoSEQ multiplex PCR reads in MiXCR, one entry per CDR3 protein. The sample has around 190,000 distinct CDR3 sequences; 85% to 95% are singletons. Sequencing used CD4+ T cells from PBMCs. The receptors were gathered from a human donor in good health.

The chain uses TRBV29-1 and TRBJ1-1; D is unresolved. V was clipped by 5 bases and J by 2 bases, with 12 bases between them. This CDR3 contains 13 residues. Germline-derived CDR1 and CDR2 are SQVTM and ANQGSEA. The DNA of the CDR3 is TGCAGCGTTATGCCAGGTGGAAACACTGAAGCTTTCTTT. Amino acid sequence: CSVMPGGNTEAFF.

The rearrangement links TRBV3-1 to TRBJ2-1; no definite D call. Trimming removed 3 bases from V and 1 base from J, with 10 bases in between. Germline CDR1 LGHDT, CDR2 YNNKEL (reference sequence). The length of the CDR3 is 15 residues. The CDR3 DNA reads TGTGCCAGCAGCCAGTTTCGGATGTCCTACAATGAGCAGTTCTTC. It specifies CASSQFRMSYNEQFF.

The chain recombines TRBV5-1 with TRBJ2-1, with 10 bases that match TRBD2. The CDR3 is 15 amino acids. Germline-derived CDR1 and CDR2 are SGHRS and YFSETQ. V shed 2 bases, J shed 5 bases, and the junction held 4 bases outside the gene matches. The CDR3 here is CASSLMGLANNEQFF. The CDR3 DNA is TGCGCCAGCAGCTTAATGGGACTAGCGAACAATGAGCAGTTCTTC.

This chain uses TRBV12-3 or TRBV12-4 with TRBJ1-6, with D possibly matching TRBD1 (5 bases). This CDR3 spans 15 amino acids. The V end lost 1 base, the J end lost 5 bases, and 9 bases lay between the germline ends. The CDR3 DNA reads TGTGCCAGCAGTTTAGATACAGGCGATAATTCACCCCTCCACTTT. Its translation: CASSLDTGDNSPLHF.

CDR3 DNA sequence: TGTGCCACCATGGGCAGGGGGAACCGGGACGGCACAGATACGCAGTATTTT. Translated, it gives CATMGRGNRDGTDTQYF. The chain is built from TRBV24-1 and TRBJ2-3, with 7 bases fitting TRBD1. Germline-derived CDR1 and CDR2 are KGHDR and SFDVKD. This CDR3 is 17 amino acids long. V lost 8 bases to trimming and J lost 1 base; unmatched junction nucleotides: 14.

The rearrangement joins TRBV7-9 to TRBJ2-7, with TRBD2 as a possible D gene (6 bases). CDR3 length: 14 amino acids. Germline CDR1 is SEHNR and CDR2 is FQNEAQ (reference sequence). In nucleotides, the CDR3 is TGTGCCAGCAGGGATAGCGGTGCCTCCTACGAGCAATACGTC. It codes for CASRDSGASYEQYV.

V gene TRBV29-1 combines with J gene TRBJ2-5; possibly TRBD1 for D (5 bases). Germline V gene lookup returns CDR1 SQVTM and CDR2 ANQGSEA. The CDR3 extends over 13 amino acids. The V end lost 3 bases, the J end lost 1 base, and 9 bases lay between the germline ends. In nucleotides, the CDR3 is TGCAGCGTTGATTGGCAGGGCCAAGAGACCCAGTACTTC. Its protein product is CSVDWQGQETQYF.

V is TRBV20-1 and J is TRBJ2-7, with no clear D. Between the trimmed V and J ends, which lost 3 bases and 2 bases, there was a span of 8 bases. Germline lookup yields CDR1 DFQATT and CDR2 SNEGSKA (reference sequence). The CDR3 runs to 12 residues. CDR3 nucleotides: TGCAGTGCTAGGTGGCTCACCTACGAGCAGTACGTC. Protein: CSARWLTYEQYV.

This chain uses TRBV12-3 or TRBV12-4 with TRBJ1-1, with D unresolved. V lost 6 bases and J 3 bases, leaving 14 bases between the germline ends. The CDR3 has 14 amino acids. Here the CDR3 reads CASRPPPGDTEAFF. In DNA, the CDR3 is TGTGCCAGCAGACCACCACCTGGGGACACTGAAGCTTTCTTT.

The V call is TRBV29-1, the J call TRBJ2-3; D not certain. CDR1 is SQVTM, CDR2 ANQGSEA, per germline. V was clipped by 4 bases and J by 3 bases, with 5 bases between them. This CDR3 has 11 amino acids. CDR3 sequence: CSVGQTDTQYF. CDR3 DNA: TGCAGCGTTGGCCAGACAGATACGCAGTATTTT.

With regard to this clonotype: Germline and junction disagree at one end, which may indicate a read error. This chain uses TRBV7-7 with TRBJ2-3; TRBD2 matches 12 bases. This CDR3 comprises 15 residues. Germline V CDR1 and CDR2: SSHAT, FNYEAQ (reference sequence). The CDR3 spells CASSASGLAGDTQYF. For the CDR3, the DNA is TGTGCTAGCAGCGCGTCGGGACTAGCGGGAGATACGCAGTATTTT.

The chain has TRBV6-1 and TRBJ1-5; D not resolved. The CDR3 totals 12 residues. Deletions cut 1 base from V and 4 bases from J, with 2 bases between. CDR1 MNHNS and CDR2 SASEGT come from the germline V gene. CDR3 nucleotides: TGTGCCAGCAGTGAAGGTAATCAGCCCCAGCATTTT. Translated: CASSEGNQPQHF.

The chain joins TRBV3-1 to TRBJ2-1; D unresolved. Germline CDR1 reads LGHDT; CDR2 reads YNNKEL (reference sequence). The CDR3 has 17 amino acids. Trimming stripped 0 bases from V and 0 bases from J, with 12 bases between. Here the CDR3 reads CASSQEFNTLSYNEQFF. For the CDR3, the DNA is TGTGCCAGCAGCCAAGAATTTAACACTCTCTCCTACAATGAGCAGTTCTTC.

The chain links TRBV4-1 to TRBJ2-1, with a weak D call TRBD2 (7 bases). Deletions cut 6 bases from V and 8 bases from J, with 14 bases between. The CDR3 sequence is 13 residues long. Per germline, CDR1 MGHRA and CDR2 YSYEKL. The DNA of the CDR3 is TGCGCCAGCAGACGGGGGGCTGGGGATGAGCAGTTCTTC. Amino acids: CASRRGAGDEQFF.

The CDR3 DNA reads TGTGCCAGCGTTGCGGGAGGGAAGGGAACCACCGGGGAGCTGTTTTTT. Amino acid sequence: CASVAGGKGTTGELFF. The gene calls are TRBV5-4 and TRBJ2-2, with TRBD2 matching 9 bases. CDR3 length: 16 residues. Unmatched junction bases numbered 11, after V lost 7 bases and J lost 4 bases. Germline lookup yields CDR1 SGHNT and CDR2 YYREEE (reference sequence).

This rearrangement joins TRBV7-9 to TRBJ1-1, with unresolved D. Trimming removed 9 bases at V and 1 base at J, with 6 bases between. The length of the CDR3 is 11 residues. The germline V gene encodes CDR1 SEHNR and CDR2 FQNEAQ (reference sequence). The CDR3 sequence: CASCANTEAFF. The CDR3 DNA sequence: TGTGCCAGTTGCGCGAACACTGAAGCTTTCTTT.

The chain joins TRBV23-1 to TRBJ2-6; D is ambiguous. TRBV23-1 is treated as an ORF (open reading frame) with a function not yet certain. Trimming shortened V by 11 bases and J by 4 bases, and 21 bases separated the two germline ends. The CDR3 runs to 16 residues. The CDR3 sequence is CAGPSVSTGGANVLTF. DNA of the CDR3: TGCGCCGGTCCTTCTGTTTCAACCGGAGGGGCCAACGTCCTGACTTTC.

The chain carries TRBV6-4 and TRBJ1-2; D uncertain. The germline V gene encodes CDR1 MRHNA and CDR2 SNTAGT. Trimming removed 2 bases at V and 6 bases at J, with 4 bases between. CDR3 length: 11 residues. CDR3 in amino acids: CASSDHDGYTF. CDR3 DNA sequence: TGTGCCAGCAGTGACCACGATGGCTACACCTTC.

The chain couples TRBV5-4 to TRBJ2-3; D gene unclear. This CDR3 has 13 amino acids. From germline, CDR1 is SGHNT and CDR2 YYREEE (reference sequence). V lost 3 bases and J lost 5, with 10 bases in between. CDR3 sequence: CASSSPSGDTQYF. The DNA for the CDR3 is TGTGCCAGCAGCTCTCCTTCGGGAGATACGCAGTATTTT.

The chain has TRBV19 and TRBJ1-5; TRBD1 might be the D (5 bases). The germline V and J ends were trimmed by 8 bases and 3 bases, with 17 bases remaining between them. The germline gives CDR1 LNHDA, CDR2 SQIVND (reference sequence). The CDR3 has 15 amino acids. In DNA form, the CDR3 reads TGTGCCAGTGACTCCGGGACTCAATTCAATCAGCCCCAGCATTTT. Translation gives CASDSGTQFNQPQHF.

This chain links TRBV18 with TRBJ2-5, with a tentative D call TRBD2 (5 bases). CDR1 and CDR2 from the germline V gene are KGHSH and LQKENI. V lost 3 bases, J lost 2 bases, and 13 bases lay in between. This CDR3 contains 15 residues. CDR3 coding DNA: TGTGCCAGCTCACCCTTACCCCCGGGACAAGAGACCCAGTACTTC. Residues: CASSPLPPGQETQYF.

This chain connects TRBV28 to TRBJ2-2, with a weak D call TRBD1 (6 bases). Germline V gene sequence: CDR1 MDHEN, CDR2 SYDVKM. This CDR3 contains 14 residues. V was clipped by 6 bases and J by 3 bases, with 11 bases between them. This CDR3 reads CASRVPGDTGELFF. DNA for the CDR3: TGTGCCAGCAGGGTCCCAGGGGACACCGGGGAGCTGTTTTTT.

This chain connects TRBV29-1 to TRBJ2-2, with D unresolved. The CDR3 is made up of 12 amino acids. In germline, CDR1 is SQVTM, CDR2 ANQGSEA. The V gene lost 7 bases and the J gene lost 4 bases, with 10 bases spanning the gap. Here the CDR3 reads CSAWTGTGELFF. In DNA form, the CDR3 reads TGCAGCGCCTGGACGGGCACCGGGGAGCTGTTTTTT.

This clonotype appeared once. This chain joins TRBV20-1 and TRBJ2-1; possible D gene TRBD2, 6 bases. The V end was cut by 5 bases, the J end by 2 bases, with 13 bases between. Per germline, CDR1 DFQATT and CDR2 SNEGSKA (reference sequence). This CDR3 contains 14 residues. CDR3 coding DNA: TGCAGTGCTCCTCGGGCGGGGACCTACAATGAGCAGTTCTTC. Translating gives CSAPRAGTYNEQFF.

This chain connects TRBV7-9 to TRBJ1-5; TRBD1 matches at 7 bases. Losses at the gene ends were 2 bases for V and 4 bases for J; bases not matched to a gene: 11. In germline, CDR1 is SEHNR, CDR2 FQNEAQ (reference sequence). This CDR3 comprises 17 residues. The CDR3 spells CASSLRAGTEINQPQHF. CDR3 bases: TGTGCCAGCAGCTTAAGAGCCGGGACAGAGATAAATCAGCCCCAGCATTTT.

The chain carries TRBV29-1 and TRBJ2-1; either TRBD1 or TRBD2 may fit D (5 bases each). This CDR3 region has 14 residues. Germline V gene sequence: CDR1 SQVTM, CDR2 ANQGSEA. The V end lost 5 bases, the J end lost 6 bases, and 17 bases lay between the germline ends. CDR3 nucleotide sequence: TGCAGCGTTCTACCGGGACGGCCAGCCAATGAGCAGTTCTTC. It is translated as CSVLPGRPANEQFF.

This sequence joins TRBV20-1 and TRBJ2-2; D may be TRBD1 or TRBD2 (6 bases each). V was trimmed by 5 bases and J by 2 bases, leaving 12 bases between them. The CDR3 sequence is 14 residues long. Germline V gene sequence: CDR1 DFQATT, CDR2 SNEGSKA (reference sequence). The CDR3 spells CSAPGAGNTGELFF. CDR3 DNA: TGCAGTGCTCCGGGGGCGGGAAACACCGGGGAGCTGTTTTTT.

This clonotype was detected only once. The chain employs TRBV11-2 and TRBJ2-7; 7 nucleotides agree with TRBD1. CDR1 and CDR2 from the germline V gene are SGHAT and FQNNGV. CDR3 length: 13 amino acids. V was clipped by 3 bases and J by 3 bases; unmatched bases: 2. The CDR3 is CASSFGQDYEQYF. The DNA of the CDR3 is TGTGCCAGCAGCTTCGGACAGGACTACGAGCAGTACTTC.

The chain uses TRBV7-9 and TRBJ1-5; D remains unclear. Trimming took 6 bases from V and 0 from J, leaving 3 bases between them. CDR3 length: 12 residues. Looked up from germline, CDR1 is SEHNR and CDR2 is FQNEAQ (reference sequence). The CDR3: CASRSSNQPQHF. The CDR3 DNA follows: TGTGCCAGCAGGAGTAGCAATCAGCCCCAGCATTTT. Together with reference TRBV7-9 and TRBJ1-5, the CDR3 gives the full variable domain: DTGVSQNPRHKITKRGQNVTFRCDPISEHNRLYWYRQTLGQGPEFLTYFQNEAQLEKSRLLSDRFSAERPKGSFSTLEIQRTEQGDSAMYLCASRSSNQPQHFGDGTRLSIL.

The chain links TRBV7-9 to TRBJ2-7; D is ambiguous. Between the trimmed V and J ends, which lost 5 bases and 2 bases, there was a span of 13 bases. Germline values: CDR1 SEHNR, CDR2 FQNEAQ (reference sequence). This CDR3 region has 14 residues. Here the CDR3 reads CASSKAGRTYEQYF. CDR3 in DNA: TGTGCCAGCAGCAAGGCCGGAAGGACCTACGAGCAGTACTTC.